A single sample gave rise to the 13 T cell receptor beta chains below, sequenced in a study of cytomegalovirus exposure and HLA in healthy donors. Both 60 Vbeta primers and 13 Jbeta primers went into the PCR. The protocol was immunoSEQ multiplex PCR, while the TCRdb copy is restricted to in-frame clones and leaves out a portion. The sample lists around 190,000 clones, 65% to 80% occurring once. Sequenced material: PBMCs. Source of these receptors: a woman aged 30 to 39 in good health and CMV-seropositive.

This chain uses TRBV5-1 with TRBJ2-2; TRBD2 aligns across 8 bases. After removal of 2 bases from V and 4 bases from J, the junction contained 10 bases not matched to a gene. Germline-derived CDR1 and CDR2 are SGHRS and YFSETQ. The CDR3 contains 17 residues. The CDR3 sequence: CASSFPPPSGSTGELFF. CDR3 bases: TGCGCCAGCAGCTTCCCCCCCCCAAGCGGGAGCACCGGGGAGCTGTTTTTT.

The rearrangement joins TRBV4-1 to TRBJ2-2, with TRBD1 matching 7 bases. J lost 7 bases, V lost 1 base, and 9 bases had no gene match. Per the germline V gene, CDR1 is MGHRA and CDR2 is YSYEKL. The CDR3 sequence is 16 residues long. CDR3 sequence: CASSQVLGRQGGELFF. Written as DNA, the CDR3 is TGCGCCAGCAGCCAAGTGTTGGGACGACAGGGCGGGGAGCTGTTTTTT.

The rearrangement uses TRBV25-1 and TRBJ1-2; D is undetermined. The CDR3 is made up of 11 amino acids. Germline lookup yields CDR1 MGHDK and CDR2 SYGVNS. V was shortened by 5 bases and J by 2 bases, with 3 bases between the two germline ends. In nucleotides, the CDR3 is TGTGCCAGCAGTCTCAACTATGGCTACACCTTC. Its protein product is CASSLNYGYTF.

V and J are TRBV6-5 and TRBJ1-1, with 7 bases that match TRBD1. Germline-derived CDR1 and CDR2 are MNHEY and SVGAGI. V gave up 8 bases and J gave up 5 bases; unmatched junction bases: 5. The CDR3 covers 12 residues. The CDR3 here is CASSDRVTEAFF. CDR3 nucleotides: TGTGCCAGCTCTGACAGGGTTACTGAAGCTTTCTTT.

The CDR3 DNA reads as TGTGCCAGCAGTTTTGGGGACAGGGGGAGCTACGAGCAGTACTTC. It is translated as CASSFGDRGSYEQYF. The gene calls are TRBV28 and TRBJ2-7; 11 positions match TRBD1. With V trimmed by 3 bases and J by 3 bases, 4 bases remained unmatched. The CDR3 is 15 amino acids. Germline V gene sequence: CDR1 MDHEN, CDR2 SYDVKM.

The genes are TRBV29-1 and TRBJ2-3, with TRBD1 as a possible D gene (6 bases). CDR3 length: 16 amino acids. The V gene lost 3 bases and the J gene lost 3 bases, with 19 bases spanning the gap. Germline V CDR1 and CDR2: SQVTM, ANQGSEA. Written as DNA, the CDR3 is TGCAGCGTTGATATGGCCATTGGTACAGGGACAGATACGCAGTATTTT. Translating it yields CSVDMAIGTGTDTQYF.

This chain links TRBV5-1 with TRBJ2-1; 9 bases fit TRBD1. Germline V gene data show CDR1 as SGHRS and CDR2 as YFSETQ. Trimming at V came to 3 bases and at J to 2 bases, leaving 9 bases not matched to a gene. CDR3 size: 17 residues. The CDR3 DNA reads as TGCGCCAGCAGCTCCGGACAGGGGTCCTTCCCCTACAATGAGCAGTTCTTC. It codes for CASSSGQGSFPYNEQFF.

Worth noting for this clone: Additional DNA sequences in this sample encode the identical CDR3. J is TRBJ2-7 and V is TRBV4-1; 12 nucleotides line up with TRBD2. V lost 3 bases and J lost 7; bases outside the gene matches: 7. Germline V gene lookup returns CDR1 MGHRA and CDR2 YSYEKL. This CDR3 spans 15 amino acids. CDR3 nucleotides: TGCGCCAGCAGCCATCTAGCGGGGGGGCTAGGGGAGCAGTACTTC. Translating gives CASSHLAGGLGEQYF.

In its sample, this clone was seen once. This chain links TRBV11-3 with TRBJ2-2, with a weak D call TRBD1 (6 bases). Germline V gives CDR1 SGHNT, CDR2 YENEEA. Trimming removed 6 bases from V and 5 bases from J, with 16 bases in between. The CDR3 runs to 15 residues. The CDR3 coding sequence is TGTGCCAGCAGAGGACCCAGGGGTAGGACCGGGGAGCTGTTTTTT. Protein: CASRGPRGRTGELFF.

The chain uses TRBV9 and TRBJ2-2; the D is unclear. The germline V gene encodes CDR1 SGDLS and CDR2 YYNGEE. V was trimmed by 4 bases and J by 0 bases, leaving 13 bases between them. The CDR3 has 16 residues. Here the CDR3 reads CASSHSTITNTGELFF. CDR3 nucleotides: TGTGCCAGCAGCCACTCCACCATTACGAACACCGGGGAGCTGTTTTTT.

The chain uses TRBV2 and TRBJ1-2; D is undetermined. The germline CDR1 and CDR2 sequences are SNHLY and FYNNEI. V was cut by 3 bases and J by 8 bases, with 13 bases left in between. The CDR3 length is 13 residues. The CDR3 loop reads CASSEEGSLGYTF. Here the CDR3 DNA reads TGTGCCAGCAGTGAGGAGGGCAGCCTCGGCTACACCTTC.

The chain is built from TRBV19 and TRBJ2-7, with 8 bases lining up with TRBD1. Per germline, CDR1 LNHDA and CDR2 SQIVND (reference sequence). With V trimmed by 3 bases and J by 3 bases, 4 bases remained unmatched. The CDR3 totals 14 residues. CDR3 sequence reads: CASSIGGQDYEQYF. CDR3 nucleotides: TGTGCCAGTAGTATTGGGGGACAGGACTACGAGCAGTACTTC. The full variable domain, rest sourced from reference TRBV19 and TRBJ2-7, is DGGITQSPKYLFRKEGQNVTLSCEQNLNHDAMYWYRQDPGQGLRLIYYSQIVNDFQKGDIAEGYSVSREKKESFPLTVTSAQKNPTAFYLCASSIGGQDYEQYFGPGTRLTVT.

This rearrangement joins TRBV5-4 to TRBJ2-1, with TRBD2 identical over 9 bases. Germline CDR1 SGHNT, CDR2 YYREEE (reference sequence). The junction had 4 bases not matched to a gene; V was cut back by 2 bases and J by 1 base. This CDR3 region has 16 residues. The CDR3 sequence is CASSFGAGGSYNEQFF. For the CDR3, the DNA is TGTGCCAGCAGCTTTGGGGCGGGGGGGTCCTACAATGAGCAGTTCTTC.